This TCR beta chain was sequenced for a study of CD8 T cells in Susac syndrome (dated by TCRdb to between 2018 and 2020). Notes on the research overall: Of the Susac syndrome patients who were sequenced, six had clinically active disease and about 8 were in clinical remission. Susac syndrome patients were therapy-naive, on corticosteroids (some also receiving IVIg), or on IVIg alone at blood withdrawal. Whether CD8+ T cell activation and differentiation in Susac syndrome was antigen driven was tested using repertoire sequencing. Findings and caveats that apply to the study as a whole: The TCR sequencing and HLA analysis was acknowledged to have included a relatively small number of individuals. In the CD4+ T cell repertoire of Susac syndrome patients, clonal expansion was not detected.

High-throughput TCR beta sequencing profiled peripheral blood CD8+ and CD4+ T cells from healthy donors, Susac syndrome patients and multiple sclerosis patients. Susac syndrome patients met recently defined diagnostic criteria for definite or probable disease. Bulk CD8+ and CD4+ T cells were purified by magnetic negative isolation, whereas CD8+ TEMRA cells were enriched by FACS. Blood was collected in EDTA tubes and processed within 24 hours, with PBMCs isolated through density gradient centrifugation. PBMCs destined for TCR sequencing were cryopreserved in liquid nitrogen and later thawed in a 37 °C water bath. The sorted or isolated CD4+, CD8+ and CD8+ TEMRA cells reached a purity of at least 90%. Cut back by 3 bases and 8 bases, the V and J ends lie 11 bases apart. The CDR3 holds 13 amino acids from the cysteine to the phenylalanine. CDR3 DNA only is kept here, 39 bases in frame from base 1. CDR1 and CDR2 are drawn from the germline V gene: SGHNT, YENEEA.

Turning to this clonotype: Its target antigen remains unknown. No much larger clone is present one base from it, and per-base qualities are unavailable.

RNA was extracted using the RNeasy kit, and roughly 0.45 to 1 microgram was reverse transcribed with random hexamers. TCR beta CDR3 regions were amplified with the immunoSEQ multiplex PCR assay covering 54 Vbeta and 13 Jbeta segments. To correct PCR amplification bias, a synthetic template baseline was used for both primer optimization and computational correction. In the authors' own workflow: Reads were annotated to V, D and J genes per IMGT and analyzed with immunoSEQ Analyzer, keeping only productive sequences. Clonality was calculated as one minus the Shannon entropy normalized by log2 of the number of productive unique sequences. For each patient and control, public and private clones were evaluated among the 100 most prevalent clones. A clone was defined as Susac-specific if it was absent from the healthy and MS cohorts, from about 1,100 published viral clones and from other ImmuneACCESS disease sequences. The public reads were quality trimmed at Q25 with fastp and then assembled into clones with MiXCR by TCRdb, keeping productive beta chains. Each entry merges the rows of one CDR3 protein and shows their most common DNA and genes. In this record, the V and J calls reflect TCRdb's handling and not the investigators' own analysis. Present in this sample are about 150,000 distinct CDR3 sequences, approximately 95% of which were seen just once. The ten largest clones add up to 0.16% of the sample.

Sample: CD4+ T cells from PBMCs. The rearranged segments are TRBV11-3 and TRBJ2-1, with an unclear D gene assignment. This receptor was taken from a human donor with Susac syndrome. The nucleotides read TGTGCCAGCAGCTTTATAACCCGGGATGAGCAGTTCTTC. This gives the protein CASSFITRDEQFF.